Below, one TCR beta chain is given with its context. Its antigen is unknown. This CDR3 comprises 14 residues. From germline, CDR1 is SNHLY and CDR2 FYNNEI. The V end was cut by 5 bases, the J end by 4 bases, with 14 bases between. This entry is derived from a study of T cell responses to AZD1222 COVID-19 vaccine. Looking at the study overall: Pooled together were second doses at about 4 or about 12 weeks. Study-level results: Spike-specific TCR repertoires showed rising breadth and depth after two AZD1222 doses. The study found vaccine-associated CD4 TCRs spanning spike, dominant at 160-218 and 743-854. Clonal diversity may have been underestimated, and the donors were mostly white British, with more females than males.

Measured with immunoSEQ multiplex PCR; TCRdb has only the in-frame clones, and not every one. The sample carries 95,000 to 150,000 clones, about 90% recorded once. The source material was peripheral blood, sampled on day 0 of AZD1222 vaccination. The sequence was obtained from an adult in good health. The chain has TRBV2 and TRBJ1-2, with D maybe TRBD1 (6 bases). The DNA of the CDR3 is TGTGCCAGCAGTCTACAGGGCCCCCTCTATGGCTACACCTTC. Amino acids: CASSLQGPLYGYTF. Filled out from reference TRBV2 and TRBJ1-2, the complete variable domain reads EPEVTQTPSHQVTQMGQEVILRCVPISNHLYFYWYRQILGQKVEFLVSFYNNEISEKSEIFDDQFSVERPDGSNFTLKIRSTKLEDSAMYFCASSLQGPLYGYTFGSGTRLTVV.